Listed below are T cell receptor beta chains from one sample, sequenced in a study of cytomegalovirus exposure and HLA in healthy donors. This table comes from immunoSEQ multiplex PCR, and its TCRdb copy is limited to in-frame clones, with some not included. The sample contains more than 45,000 clones, 89% of which appear only once. The sequencing sample was made of PBMCs. The receptors come from a woman aged 18-35 years in good health and CMV-seronegative. Each CDR3 is given with its conserved first and last residue. Fields, in order: D gene, V gene, J gene, clone size, CDR3 DNA, CDR3 protein. The D gene is left open where the match is weak. Clone size is stated in some rows and not others, as once, few, many or a class when expanded.

TRBD1	TRBV7-3	TRBJ1-4	.	TGTGCCAGCAGCTCGCCGGGACAGGGGGCCGAGGGTGAAAAACTGTTTTTT	CASSSPGQGAEGEKLFF
TRBD1	TRBV5-5	TRBJ2-7	.	TGTGCCAGCAGCCGACTGATACCGGGACAGTCATCCTACGAGCAGTACTTC	CASSRLIPGQSSYEQYF
TRBD1	TRBV19	TRBJ1-2	.	TGTGCCAGTAGATCCACCGGGACAGCCTATGGCTACACCTTC	CASRSTGTAYGYTF
.	TRBV6-4	TRBJ2-1	.	TGTGCCAGCAGAGACAGCCTTTATCCTGAGCAGTTCTTC	CASRDSLYPEQFF
TRBD1	TRBV10-3	TRBJ1-5	.	TGTGCCATCAGTGGACAGGGGATGCAGCCCCAGCATTTT	CAISGQGMQPQHF
TRBD1	TRBV5-6	TRBJ2-7	.	TGTGCCAGCAGCCTGATGCTCACTGACAGGGGTTACGAGCAGTACTTC	CASSLMLTDRGYEQYF
.	TRBV19	TRBJ1-1	few	TGTGCCAGTAGTATCTCGGTGAACACTGAAGCTTTCTTT	CASSISVNTEAFF
.	TRBV5-1	TRBJ1-3	once	TGCGCCAGCAGCTTGGCCGGAACAGGGTCCACCATATATTTT	CASSLAGTGSTIYF
TRBD2	TRBV4-3	TRBJ2-3	once	TGCGCCAGCAGCCAAGGGACTAGCGGGGGGGATACGCAGTATTTT	CASSQGTSGGDTQYF
.	TRBV28	TRBJ1-5	once	TGTGCCAGTCAATCACTTCAGCCCCAGCATTTT	CASQSLQPQHF
TRBD2	TRBV19	TRBJ2-7	.	TGTGCCAGCTCTTGGGGGGGACCTTCGTACGAGCAGTACTTC	CASSWGGPSYEQYF
TRBD2	TRBV5-1	TRBJ2-3	once	TGCGCCAGCAGCGGCGGACTAGAAACAGATACGCAGTATTTT	CASSGGLETDTQYF
TRBD2	TRBV12-5	TRBJ2-2	.	TGTGCTAGTGGTTTGGGTGGACTAGCGAACACCGGGGAGCTGTTTTTT	CASGLGGLANTGELFF
TRBD1	TRBV4-1	TRBJ1-6	.	TGCGCCAGCAGCCAGTTGGACAGGGAGGGATCACCCCTCCACTTT	CASSQLDREGSPLHF
.	TRBV10-3	TRBJ2-7	.	TGTGCCATCAGGCTCTCTTCTAGGAACGAGCAGTACTTC	CAIRLSSRNEQYF
TRBD2	TRBV19	TRBJ2-1	.	TGTGCCAGTACTAGCGGGGGGAATGAGCAGTTCTTC	CASTSGGNEQFF
TRBD1	TRBV27	TRBJ1-2	.	TGTGCCAGCAACAAAGTGGGACAGCACCCTAACTATGGCTACACCTTC	CASNKVGQHPNYGYTF
.	TRBV28	TRBJ1-1	few	TGTGCCAGCAGTTTCAGAAGGAACACTGAAGCTTTCTTT	CASSFRRNTEAFF
TRBD1	TRBV7-9	TRBJ1-1	.	TGTGCCAGCAGCCGAGACAGGGAGAGCACTGAAGCTTTCTTT	CASSRDRESTEAFF
.	TRBV11-3	TRBJ2-7	.	TGTGCCAGCAGCTTAGGTTGGGGGCATTACATCGAGCAGTACTTC	CASSLGWGHYIEQYF
TRBD1	TRBV7-8	TRBJ1-1	.	TGTGCCAGCAGCATTGACAGGGGACCAACTGAAGCTTTCTTT	CASSIDRGPTEAFF
.	TRBV6-1	TRBJ2-5	.	TGTGCCAGCAGTGAAATCCAGGGTACACAAGAGACCCAGTACTTC	CASSEIQGTQETQYF
.	TRBV7-9	TRBJ1-3	few	TGTGCCAGCAGCCACGACAACTCTGGAAACACCATATATTTT	CASSHDNSGNTIYF
TRBD2	TRBV10-3	TRBJ2-1	.	TGTGCCATCAGTGACCCAGTGGCTAGCGGGAGTTACAATGAGCAGTTCTTC	CAISDPVASGSYNEQFF
.	TRBV14	TRBJ2-5	.	TGTGCCAGCAGCCAAACAGGGTATGTCCGAGAGACCCAGTACTTC	CASSQTGYVRETQYF
.	TRBV7-9	TRBJ1-2	.	TGTGCCAGCAGCAGAGGGAACTATGGCTACACCTTC	CASSRGNYGYTF
.	TRBV4-1	TRBJ1-1	.	TGCGCCAGCAGCCAAGTTCTTGGGCAGGGAGGGGCGGGTACTGAAGCTTTCTTT	CASSQVLGQGGAGTEAFF
TRBD1	TRBV27	TRBJ1-4	.	TGTGCCAGCAGTTTATGGGGACAGGGCAATGAAAAACTGTTTTTT	CASSLWGQGNEKLFF
.	TRBV7-2	TRBJ1-1	.	TGTGCCAGCAGCTCTACCCCGGGGAACACTGAAGCTTTCTTT	CASSSTPGNTEAFF
TRBD1	TRBV27	TRBJ2-7	.	TGTGCCAGCAGTAGGGACAGGGCTCCTTCAGGGTACGAGCAGTACTTC	CASSRDRAPSGYEQYF
TRBD2	TRBV4-3	TRBJ2-1	.	TGCGCCAGCAGCCAAGATTGGGCGGGAGGGGCTGGGTATGAGCAGTTCTTC	CASSQDWAGGAGYEQFF
.	TRBV18	TRBJ2-1	.	TGTGCCAGCACTAAGACAGGCAATGAGCAGTTCTTC	CASTKTGNEQFF
.	TRBV28	TRBJ1-1	few	TGTGCCAGCAGTTTCCCCCAAGGGGGCACTGAAGCTTTCTTT	CASSFPQGGTEAFF
.	TRBV7-8	TRBJ1-5	once	TGTGCCAGCAGCCTGGCGACAGGAACGCAGCCCCAGCATTTT	CASSLATGTQPQHF
TRBD1	TRBV2	TRBJ1-1	.	TGTGCCAGCAGTCCACAGGGGACGGTCGGAGCTTTCTTT	CASSPQGTVGAFF
TRBD2	TRBV7-8	TRBJ2-5	.	TGTGCCAGCAGCTTATCCACTAGCGGCCAAGAGACCCAGTACTTC	CASSLSTSGQETQYF
.	TRBV6-5	TRBJ2-7	.	TGTGCCAGCACCGCCCGGGGAGCTTCCTACGAGCAGTACTTC	CASTARGASYEQYF
TRBD1	TRBV7-9	TRBJ1-4	.	TGTGCCAGCAGCTTAAGACAGGGAGTCGAAAAACTGTTTTTT	CASSLRQGVEKLFF
.	TRBV19	TRBJ1-2	.	TGTGCCAGTAGTATTCAGGGATCGGATGGCTACACCTTC	CASSIQGSDGYTF
TRBD1	TRBV7-2	TRBJ2-6	.	TGTGCCAGCAGCGGGACAGGGGGAGGTGGGGCCAACGTCCTGACTTTC	CASSGTGGGGANVLTF
.	TRBV18	TRBJ2-7	.	TGTGCCAGCTCACCACCCACGGCCTACGAGCAGTACTTC	CASSPPTAYEQYF
TRBD2	TRBV11-2	TRBJ2-5	.	TGTGCCAGCAGCCGAGGACTAGTAGAAGAGACCCAGTACTTC	CASSRGLVEETQYF
TRBD2	TRBV5-1	TRBJ2-5	.	TGCGCCAGCACCCCAGCGGGGGGGAGCCAAGAGACCCAGTACTTC	CASTPAGGSQETQYF
.	TRBV5-1	TRBJ1-5	.	TGCGCCAGCAGCTTGGCAGGGCCCCCTCAGCCCCAGCATTTT	CASSLAGPPQPQHF